The 3 T cell receptor beta chains given below trace back to one sample, sequenced in a study of blood T cell repertoires in COVID-19. The method was immunoSEQ multiplex PCR; TCRdb's version includes in-frame clones alone and lacks a portion of them. The sample lists almost 350,000 clones, more than 70% occurring once. What was sequenced was PBMCs or T cells enriched from blood (not recorded which). The source of these receptors is a woman in her twenties or thirties who had been exposed to COVID-19.

The rearrangement uses TRBV24-1 and TRBJ2-7; 8 bases agree with TRBD1. The germline V gene has CDR1 KGHDR and CDR2 SFDVKD. The trim removed 3 bases at V and 5 bases at J, leaving 5 bases unmatched. This CDR3 is built from 14 residues. This chain's CDR3 is CATSDPDRVDEQYF. As DNA, the CDR3 is TGTGCCACCAGTGATCCGGACAGGGTCGACGAGCAGTACTTC.

The chain is built from TRBV12-5 and TRBJ2-5, with a possible D match to TRBD1 (6 bases). Germline lookup yields CDR1 LGHNT and CDR2 FRNRAP. The CDR3 runs to 14 residues. The V end lost 0 bases, the J end lost 5 bases, and 10 bases lay between the germline ends. The CDR3 DNA sequence: TGTGCTAGTGGTTTGGTACAGGGAGACGAGACCCAGTACTTC. Its translation is CASGLVQGDETQYF.

This clone was observed once. The chain carries TRBV5-1 and TRBJ2-7; TRBD2 aligns across 7 bases. The CDR3 loop spans 15 amino acids. CDR1 and CDR2 (germline): SGHRS, YFSETQ. Trimming at V came to 0 bases and at J to 6 bases, leaving 9 bases not matched to a gene. The CDR3 here is CASSLEGDYSREQYF. The CDR3, as DNA: TGCGCCAGCAGCTTGGAAGGGGACTATTCCCGCGAGCAGTACTTC. Using reference TRBV5-1 and TRBJ2-7 for the parts outside the CDR3, the full variable domain is KAGVTQTPRYLIKTRGQQVTLSCSPISGHRSVSWYQQTPGQGLQFLFEYFSETQRNKGNFPGRFSGRQFSNSRSEMNVSTLELGDSALYLCASSLEGDYSREQYFGPGTRLTVT.